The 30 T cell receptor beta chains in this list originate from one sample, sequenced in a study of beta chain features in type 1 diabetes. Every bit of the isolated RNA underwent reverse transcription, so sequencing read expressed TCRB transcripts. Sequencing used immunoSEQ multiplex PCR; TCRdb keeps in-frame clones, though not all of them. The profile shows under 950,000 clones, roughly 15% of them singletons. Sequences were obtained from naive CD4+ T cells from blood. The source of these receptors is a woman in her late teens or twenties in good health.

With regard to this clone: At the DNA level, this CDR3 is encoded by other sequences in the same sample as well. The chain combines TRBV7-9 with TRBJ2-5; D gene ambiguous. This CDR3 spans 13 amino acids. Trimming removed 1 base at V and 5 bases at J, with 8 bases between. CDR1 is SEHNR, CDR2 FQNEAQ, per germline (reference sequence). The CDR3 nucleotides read TGTGCCAGCAGCTTAGGAAGTCAGGAGACCCAGTACTTC. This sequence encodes CASSLGSQETQYF.

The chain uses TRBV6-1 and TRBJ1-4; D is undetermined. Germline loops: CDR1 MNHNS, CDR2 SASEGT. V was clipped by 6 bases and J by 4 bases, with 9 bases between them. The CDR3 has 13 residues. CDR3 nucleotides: TGTGCCAGCAGGGGAATGGGTAATGAAAAACTGTTTTTT. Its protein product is CASRGMGNEKLFF.

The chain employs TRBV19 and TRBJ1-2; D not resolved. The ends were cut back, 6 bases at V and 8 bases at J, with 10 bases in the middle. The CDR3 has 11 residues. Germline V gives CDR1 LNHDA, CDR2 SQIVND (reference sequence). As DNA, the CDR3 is TGTGCCAGTAGACTTTCGGGGGGCTACACCTTC. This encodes CASRLSGGYTF.

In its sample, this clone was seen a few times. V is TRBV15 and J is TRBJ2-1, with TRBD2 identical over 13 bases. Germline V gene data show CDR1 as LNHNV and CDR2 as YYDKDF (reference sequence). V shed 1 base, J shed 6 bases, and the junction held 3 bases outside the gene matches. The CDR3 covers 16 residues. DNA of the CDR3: TGTGCCACCAGCAGAGGACTAGCGGGAGGCGTCAATGAGCAGTTCTTC. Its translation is CATSRGLAGGVNEQFF.

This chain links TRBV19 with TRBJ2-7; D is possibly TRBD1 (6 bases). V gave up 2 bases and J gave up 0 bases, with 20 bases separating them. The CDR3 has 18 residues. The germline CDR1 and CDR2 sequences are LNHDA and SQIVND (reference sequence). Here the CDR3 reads CASSIRLRGILVSYEQYF. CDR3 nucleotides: TGTGCCAGTAGTATACGATTGAGGGGGATCTTGGTCTCCTACGAGCAGTACTTC.

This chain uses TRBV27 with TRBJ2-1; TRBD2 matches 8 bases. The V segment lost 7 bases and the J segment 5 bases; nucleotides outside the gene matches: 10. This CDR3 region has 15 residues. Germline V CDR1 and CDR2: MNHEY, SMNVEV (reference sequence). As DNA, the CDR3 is TGTGCCAGCAAAGTGTTAGCGGGACGAAACAATGAGCAGTTCTTC. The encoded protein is CASKVLAGRNNEQFF.

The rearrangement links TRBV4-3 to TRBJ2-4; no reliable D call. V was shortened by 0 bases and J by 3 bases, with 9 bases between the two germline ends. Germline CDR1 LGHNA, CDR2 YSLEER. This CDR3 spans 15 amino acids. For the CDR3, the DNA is TGCGCCAGCAGCCAAGATCTAGGAAACAAAAACATTCAGTACTTC. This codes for CASSQDLGNKNIQYF.

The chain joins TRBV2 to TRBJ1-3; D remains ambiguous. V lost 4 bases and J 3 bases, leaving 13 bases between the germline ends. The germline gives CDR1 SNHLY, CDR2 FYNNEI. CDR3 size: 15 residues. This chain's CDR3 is CASSGEAAHGNTIYF. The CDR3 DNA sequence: TGTGCCAGCAGTGGGGAGGCAGCTCATGGAAACACCATATATTTT.

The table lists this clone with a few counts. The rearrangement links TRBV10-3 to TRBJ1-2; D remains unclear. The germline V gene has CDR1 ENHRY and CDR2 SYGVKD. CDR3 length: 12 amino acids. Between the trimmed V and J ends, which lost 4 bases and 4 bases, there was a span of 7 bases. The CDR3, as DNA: TGTGCCATCAGTGTTCTGGGCTATGGCTACACCTTC. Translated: CAISVLGYGYTF.

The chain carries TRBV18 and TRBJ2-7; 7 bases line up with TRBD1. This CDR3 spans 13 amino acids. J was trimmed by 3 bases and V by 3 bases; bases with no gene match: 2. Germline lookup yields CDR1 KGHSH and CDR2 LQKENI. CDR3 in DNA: TGTGCCAGCTCACCGACAGGGCTCTACGAGCAGTACTTC. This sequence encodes CASSPTGLYEQYF.

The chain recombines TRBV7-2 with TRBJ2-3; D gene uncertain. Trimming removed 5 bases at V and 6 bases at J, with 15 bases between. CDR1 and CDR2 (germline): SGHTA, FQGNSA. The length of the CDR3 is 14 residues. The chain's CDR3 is CASSLALGSDTQYF. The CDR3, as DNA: TGTGCCAGCAGCCTTGCCCTAGGTAGTGATACGCAGTATTTT.

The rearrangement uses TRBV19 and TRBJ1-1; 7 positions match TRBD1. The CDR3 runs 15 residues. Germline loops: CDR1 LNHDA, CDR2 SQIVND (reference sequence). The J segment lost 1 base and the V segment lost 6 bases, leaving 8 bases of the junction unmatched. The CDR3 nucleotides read TGTGCCAGTAGAAATACGGGACAGACGAACACTGAAGCTTTCTTT. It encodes CASRNTGQTNTEAFF.

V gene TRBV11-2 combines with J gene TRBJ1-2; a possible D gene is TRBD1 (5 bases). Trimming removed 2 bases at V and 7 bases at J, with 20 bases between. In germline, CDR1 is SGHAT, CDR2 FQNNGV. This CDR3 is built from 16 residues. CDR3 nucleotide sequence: TGTGCCAGCAGCTTATCGAGACAGCCGGTGCTCAGTGGCTACACCTTC. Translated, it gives CASSLSRQPVLSGYTF.

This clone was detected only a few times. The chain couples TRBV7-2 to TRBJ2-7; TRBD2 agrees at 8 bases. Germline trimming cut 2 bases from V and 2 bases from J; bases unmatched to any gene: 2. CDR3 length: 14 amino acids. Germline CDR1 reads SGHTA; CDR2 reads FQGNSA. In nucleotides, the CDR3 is TGTGCCAGCAGCTTAAAAGCGGGAGCCTACGAGCAGTACTTC. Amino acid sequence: CASSLKAGAYEQYF.

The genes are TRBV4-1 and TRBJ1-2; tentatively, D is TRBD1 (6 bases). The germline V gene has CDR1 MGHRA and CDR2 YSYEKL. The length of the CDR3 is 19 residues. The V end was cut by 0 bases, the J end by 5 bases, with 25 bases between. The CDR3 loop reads CASSQDRGGKLSRHYGYTF. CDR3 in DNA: TGCGCCAGCAGCCAAGATCGGGGGGGCAAACTTTCTAGACATTATGGCTACACCTTC.

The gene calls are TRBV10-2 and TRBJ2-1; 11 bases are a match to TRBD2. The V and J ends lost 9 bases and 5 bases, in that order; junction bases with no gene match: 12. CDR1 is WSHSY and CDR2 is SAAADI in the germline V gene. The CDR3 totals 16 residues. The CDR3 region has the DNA TGCGCCAGTTTTAGCGGGAGGGCCTCCATTCACAATGAGCAGTTCTTC. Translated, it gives CASFSGRASIHNEQFF.

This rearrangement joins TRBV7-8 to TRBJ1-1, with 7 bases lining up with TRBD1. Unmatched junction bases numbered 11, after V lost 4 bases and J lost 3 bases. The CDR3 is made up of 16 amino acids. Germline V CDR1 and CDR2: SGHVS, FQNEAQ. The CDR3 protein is CASSSRGGGGYTEAFF. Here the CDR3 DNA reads TGTGCCAGCAGCTCCCGGGGAGGGGGCGGGTACACTGAAGCTTTCTTT.

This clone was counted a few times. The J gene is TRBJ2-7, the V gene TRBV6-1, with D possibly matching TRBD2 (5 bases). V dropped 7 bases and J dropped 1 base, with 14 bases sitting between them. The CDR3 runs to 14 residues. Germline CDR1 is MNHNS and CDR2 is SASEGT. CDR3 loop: CASTESSASYEQYF. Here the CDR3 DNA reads TGTGCCAGCACCGAGAGTAGCGCATCCTACGAGCAGTACTTC.

For the CDR3, the DNA is TGTGCCAGCAGTTACTCGCCTACGACCTCGGGGACCCAGTACTTC. It translates to CASSYSPTTSGTQYF. The V and J genes are TRBV6-5 and TRBJ2-5; no reliable D call. The CDR3 runs to 15 residues. V lost 0 bases and J 7 bases, leaving 15 bases between the germline ends. In germline, CDR1 is MNHEY, CDR2 SVGAGI.

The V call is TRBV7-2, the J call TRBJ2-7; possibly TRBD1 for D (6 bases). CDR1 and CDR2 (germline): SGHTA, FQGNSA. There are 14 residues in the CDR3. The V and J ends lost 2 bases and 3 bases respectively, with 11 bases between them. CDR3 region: CASSLTDRNYEQYF. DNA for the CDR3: TGTGCCAGCAGCTTAACGGACAGAAACTACGAGCAGTACTTC.

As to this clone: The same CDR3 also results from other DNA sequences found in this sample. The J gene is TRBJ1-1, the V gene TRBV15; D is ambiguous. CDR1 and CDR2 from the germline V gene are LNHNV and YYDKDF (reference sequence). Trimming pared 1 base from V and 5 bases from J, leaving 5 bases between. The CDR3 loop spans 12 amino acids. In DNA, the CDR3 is TGTGCCACCAGCAGAGTTGGGACTGAAGCTTTCTTT. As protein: CATSRVGTEAFF.

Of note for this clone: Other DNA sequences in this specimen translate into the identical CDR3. The CDR3 here is CASSMPRLAGSGNEQFF. CDR3 nucleotide sequence: TGTGCCAGCAGTATGCCTCGCCTAGCGGGATCGGGCAATGAGCAGTTCTTC. The V and J genes are TRBV27 and TRBJ2-1, with 9 bases fitting TRBD2. The CDR3 is 17 amino acids. Trimming at V came to 5 bases and at J to 6 bases, leaving 14 bases not matched to a gene. Germline loops: CDR1 MNHEY, CDR2 SMNVEV (reference sequence).

In DNA, the CDR3 is TGTGCCAGCAGTCTTCTAGCGGGAGCTACAGATACGCAGTATTTT. Its protein product is CASSLLAGATDTQYF. The chain links TRBV7-9 to TRBJ2-3; 10 bases fit TRBD2. Germline loops: CDR1 SEHNR, CDR2 FQNEAQ (reference sequence). After removal of 6 bases from V and 3 bases from J, the junction contained 6 bases not matched to a gene. The CDR3 consists of 15 residues.

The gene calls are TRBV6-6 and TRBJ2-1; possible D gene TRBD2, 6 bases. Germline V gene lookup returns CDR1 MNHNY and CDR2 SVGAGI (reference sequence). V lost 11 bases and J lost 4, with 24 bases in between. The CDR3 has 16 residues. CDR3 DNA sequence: TGTGCCTCAGCCGGGAGAACCTCAAATAGTTACAATGAGCAGTTCTTC. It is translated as CASAGRTSNSYNEQFF.

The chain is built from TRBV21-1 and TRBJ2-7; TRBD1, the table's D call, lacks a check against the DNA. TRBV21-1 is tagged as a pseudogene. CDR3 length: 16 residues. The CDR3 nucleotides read TGTGCCAGCAGCAAAAGAGACAGGGTCGCGGCCTACGAGCAGTACTTC. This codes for CASSKRDRVAAYEQYF.

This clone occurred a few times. As DNA, the CDR3 is TGCGCCAGCAGCTTCAGATCTAGCGGGAGGGCCCGGATCACCTACAATGAGCAGTTCTTC. It is translated as CASSFRSSGRARITYNEQFF. The chain uses TRBV5-1 and TRBJ2-1, with TRBD2 identical over 12 bases. V dropped 2 bases and J dropped 2; count of bases not matched to a gene: 14. The CDR3 length is 20 residues. Germline CDR1 SGHRS, CDR2 YFSETQ.

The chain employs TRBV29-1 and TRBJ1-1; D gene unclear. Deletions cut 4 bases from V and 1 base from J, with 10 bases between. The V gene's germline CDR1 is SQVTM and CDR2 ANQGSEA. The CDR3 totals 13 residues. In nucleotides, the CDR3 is TGCAGCGTTGGAGGCGGTTCGAACACTGAAGCTTTCTTT. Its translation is CSVGGGSNTEAFF.

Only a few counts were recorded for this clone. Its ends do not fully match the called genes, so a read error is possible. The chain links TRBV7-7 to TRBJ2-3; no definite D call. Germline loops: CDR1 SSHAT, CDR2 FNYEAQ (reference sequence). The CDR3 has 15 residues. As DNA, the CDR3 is TGTGCTAGCAGCCCCCGCGGCTTAAGCACAGATACGCAGTATTTT. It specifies CASSPRGLSTDTQYF.

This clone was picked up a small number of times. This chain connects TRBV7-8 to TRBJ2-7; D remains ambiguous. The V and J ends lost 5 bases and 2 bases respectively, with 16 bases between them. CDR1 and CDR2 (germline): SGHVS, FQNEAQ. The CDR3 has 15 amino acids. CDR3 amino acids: CASSPLVQPTYEQYF. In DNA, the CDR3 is TGTGCCAGCAGCCCTCTTGTCCAACCGACCTACGAGCAGTACTTC.

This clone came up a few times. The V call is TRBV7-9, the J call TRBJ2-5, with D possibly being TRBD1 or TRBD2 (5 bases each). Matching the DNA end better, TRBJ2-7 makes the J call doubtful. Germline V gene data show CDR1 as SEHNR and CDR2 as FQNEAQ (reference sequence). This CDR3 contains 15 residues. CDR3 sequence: CASSSWDGLSYEQYF. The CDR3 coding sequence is TGTGCCAGCAGCTCTTGGGACGGCCTCTCCTACGAGCAGTACTTC.